These 10 T cell receptor beta chains originate from one sample sequenced in a study of cytomegalovirus exposure and HLA in healthy donors. Researchers ran the PCR with 60 Vbeta and 13 Jbeta primers. TCRdb's copy holds only in-frame clones and misses some; the assay was immunoSEQ multiplex PCR. The sample yields some 150,000 clones, roughly 84% seen once. The sample was PBMCs. Receptors were obtained from a male donor in good health and CMV-seronegative.

The J gene is TRBJ2-3, the V gene TRBV6-5, with D tentatively TRBD2 (5 bases). V lost 6 bases and J 3 bases, leaving 16 bases between the germline ends. The CDR3 runs 15 residues. Germline V gene data show CDR1 as MNHEY and CDR2 as SVGAGI. CDR3 protein: CASRPQSLATDTQYF. Here the CDR3 DNA reads TGTGCCAGCAGGCCCCAGAGCCTAGCTACAGATACGCAGTATTTT.

V usage is TRBV29-1 and J usage is TRBJ1-6, with 8 nucleotides matching TRBD1. Trimming took 6 bases from V and 8 from J; bases not matched to a gene: 6. CDR1 SQVTM and CDR2 ANQGSEA come from the germline V gene. The CDR3 contains 13 residues. Here the CDR3 DNA reads TGCAGCGTCCGGGACAGGTTTGATTCACCCCTCCACTTT. This translates into CSVRDRFDSPLHF.

This clone was counted between two and nine times. The chain has TRBV9 and TRBJ2-4; possible D gene TRBD2, 5 bases. CDR1 SGDLS and CDR2 YYNGEE come from the germline V gene. CDR3 length: 17 residues. Deletions cut 0 bases from V and 0 bases from J, with 13 bases between. This chain's CDR3 is CASSVDPGNLAKNIQYF. The CDR3 DNA reads as TGTGCCAGCAGCGTAGATCCGGGAAATCTAGCCAAAAACATTCAGTACTTC.

The chain employs TRBV5-5 and TRBJ1-1; D remains unclear. This CDR3 has 14 residues. Per germline, CDR1 SGHKS and CDR2 YYEKEE (reference sequence). Trimming removed 4 bases at V and 1 base at J, with 11 bases between. CDR3 bases: TGTGCCAGCAGCCCCCGGACTGGGAACACTGAAGCTTTCTTT. Amino acids: CASSPRTGNTEAFF.

V usage is TRBV19 and J usage is TRBJ2-1; weak D call: TRBD1 (5 bases). This CDR3 has 14 residues. The V end was cut by 5 bases, the J end by 7 bases, with 15 bases between. Per the germline V gene, CDR1 is LNHDA and CDR2 is SQIVND (reference sequence). The CDR3 sequence is CASSSGLSVNEQFF. The CDR3 nucleotides are TGTGCCAGTAGTTCAGGGTTATCGGTAAATGAGCAGTTCTTC. The full variable domain, its missing parts supplied by reference TRBV19 and TRBJ2-1, is DGGITQSPKYLFRKEGQNVTLSCEQNLNHDAMYWYRQDPGQGLRLIYYSQIVNDFQKGDIAEGYSVSREKKESFPLTVTSAQKNPTAFYLCASSSGLSVNEQFFGPGTRLTVL.

As DNA, the CDR3 is TGTGCCAGCAGCTTGGGGGACCGGGGGATATTTGGTGAGCAGTTCTTC. Its translation: CASSLGDRGIFGEQFF. The chain combines TRBV7-3 with TRBJ2-1, with a possible D match to TRBD2 (6 bases). There are 16 residues in the CDR3. V was shortened by 3 bases and J by 9 bases, with 21 bases between the two germline ends. The V gene's germline CDR1 is SGHTA and CDR2 FQGTGA.

The chain is built from TRBV5-4 and TRBJ1-1; D perhaps matches TRBD1 (5 bases). Trimming shortened V by 0 bases and J by 7 bases, and 16 bases separated the two germline ends. The germline V gene has CDR1 SGHNT and CDR2 YYREEE (reference sequence). The CDR3 spans 15 residues. CDR3 amino acids: CASSLGGAPPGEAFF. In nucleotides, the CDR3 is TGTGCCAGCAGCTTGGGCGGGGCCCCCCCCGGTGAAGCTTTCTTT.

The chain couples TRBV6-4 to TRBJ1-1, with D unclear. CDR1 is MRHNA, CDR2 SNTAGT, per germline. This CDR3 comprises 13 residues. Trimming left V 5 bases short and J 4 bases short, with 11 bases between. CDR3 sequence (DNA): TGTGCCAGCAGTAGTACACAGACCACTGAAGCTTTCTTT. It codes for CASSSTQTTEAFF.

The chain is built from TRBV4-3 and TRBJ2-3; 7 bases align to TRBD2. CDR1 LGHNA and CDR2 YSLEER come from the germline V gene. This CDR3 region has 15 residues. Trimming removed 0 bases from V and 6 bases from J; junction bases left unmatched: 6. CDR3 region: CASSQDRLAADTQYF. The DNA for the CDR3 is TGCGCCAGCAGCCAAGATAGGCTAGCGGCGGATACGCAGTATTTT.

The V call is TRBV10-3, the J call TRBJ2-5; TRBD1 matches at 8 bases. The CDR3 contains 16 residues. The V gene end was trimmed by 3 bases and the J gene end by 1 base; junction bases not matched to a gene: 7. The germline CDR1 and CDR2 sequences are ENHRY and SYGVKD. For the CDR3, the DNA is TGTGCCATCAGTGATACGAAAGGGACAGGCCAAGAGACCCAGTACTTC. Its protein is CAISDTKGTGQETQYF.